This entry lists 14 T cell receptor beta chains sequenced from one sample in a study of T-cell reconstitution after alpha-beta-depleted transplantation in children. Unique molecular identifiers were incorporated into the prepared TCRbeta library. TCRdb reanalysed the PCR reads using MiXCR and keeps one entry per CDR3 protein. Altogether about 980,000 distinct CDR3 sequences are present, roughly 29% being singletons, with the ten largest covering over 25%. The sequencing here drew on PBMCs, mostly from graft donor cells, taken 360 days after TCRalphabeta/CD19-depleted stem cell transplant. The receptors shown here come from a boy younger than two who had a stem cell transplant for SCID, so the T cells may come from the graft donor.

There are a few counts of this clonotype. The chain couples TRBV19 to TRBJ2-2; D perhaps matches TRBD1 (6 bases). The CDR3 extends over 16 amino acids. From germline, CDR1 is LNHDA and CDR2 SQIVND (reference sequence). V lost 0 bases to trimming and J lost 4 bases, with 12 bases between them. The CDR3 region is CASSIDHRVRTGELFF. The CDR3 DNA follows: TGTGCCAGTAGTATAGATCACAGGGTCCGCACCGGGGAGCTGTTTTTT.

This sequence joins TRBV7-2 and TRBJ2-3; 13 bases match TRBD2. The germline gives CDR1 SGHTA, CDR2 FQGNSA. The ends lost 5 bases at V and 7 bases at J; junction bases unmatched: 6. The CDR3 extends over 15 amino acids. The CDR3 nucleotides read TGTGCCAGCAGCCTACGACTAGCGGGGGGAAATACGCAGTATTTT. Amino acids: CASSLRLAGGNTQYF.

The CDR3 here is CASSLEGTGYPEQYF. The CDR3 DNA sequence: TGTGCCAGCAGTTTAGAGGGGACAGGGTACCCCGAGCAGTACTTC. The chain has TRBV12-3 or TRBV12-4 and TRBJ2-7, with 9 nucleotides matching TRBD1. The CDR3 is 15 amino acids. Trimming took 1 base from V and 6 from J; bases not matched to a gene: 7.

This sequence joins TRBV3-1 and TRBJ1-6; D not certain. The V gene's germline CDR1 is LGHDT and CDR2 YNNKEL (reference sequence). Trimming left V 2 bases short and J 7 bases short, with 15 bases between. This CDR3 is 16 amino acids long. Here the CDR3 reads CASSQRSLTNNSPLHF. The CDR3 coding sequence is TGTGCCAGCAGCCAAAGGTCCCTAACGAACAATTCACCCCTCCACTTT.

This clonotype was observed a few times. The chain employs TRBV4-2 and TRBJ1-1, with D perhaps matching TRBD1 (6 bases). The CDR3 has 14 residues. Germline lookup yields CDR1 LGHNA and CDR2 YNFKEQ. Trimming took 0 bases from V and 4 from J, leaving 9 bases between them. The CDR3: CASSQEQGLTEAFF. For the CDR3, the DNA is TGTGCCAGCAGCCAAGAACAGGGCCTCACTGAAGCTTTCTTT.

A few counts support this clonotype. This CDR3 reads CASSQVDTAGNYEQYF. CDR3 bases: TGTGCCAGCAGCCAAGTTGATACGGCAGGGAACTACGAGCAGTACTTC. This rearrangement joins TRBV4-2 to TRBJ2-7; a possible D gene is TRBD1 (5 bases). Trimming stripped 1 base from V and 3 bases from J, with 16 bases between. The CDR3 contains 16 residues. CDR1 and CDR2 from the germline V gene are LGHNA and YNFKEQ.

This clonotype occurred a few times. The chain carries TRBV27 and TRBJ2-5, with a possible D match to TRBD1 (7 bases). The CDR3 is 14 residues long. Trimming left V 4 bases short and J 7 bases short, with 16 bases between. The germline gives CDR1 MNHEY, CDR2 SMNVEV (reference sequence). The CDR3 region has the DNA TGTGCCAGCAGTTCCGGGACAGTGGGAGGGACCCAGTACTTC. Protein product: CASSSGTVGGTQYF.

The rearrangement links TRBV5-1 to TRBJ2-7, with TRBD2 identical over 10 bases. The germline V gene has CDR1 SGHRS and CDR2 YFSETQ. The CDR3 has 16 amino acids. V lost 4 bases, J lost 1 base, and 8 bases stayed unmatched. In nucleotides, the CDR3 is TGCGCCAGCAGCGCGCACCAACTAGCGGGGTCCTACGAGCAGTACTTC. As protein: CASSAHQLAGSYEQYF.

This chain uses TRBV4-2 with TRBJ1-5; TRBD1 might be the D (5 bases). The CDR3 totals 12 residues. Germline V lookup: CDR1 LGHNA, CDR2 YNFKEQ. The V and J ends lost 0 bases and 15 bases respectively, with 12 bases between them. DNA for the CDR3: TGTGCCAGCAGCCAAGACGCCCGGGGGAGGCATTTT. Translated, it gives CASSQDARGRHF.

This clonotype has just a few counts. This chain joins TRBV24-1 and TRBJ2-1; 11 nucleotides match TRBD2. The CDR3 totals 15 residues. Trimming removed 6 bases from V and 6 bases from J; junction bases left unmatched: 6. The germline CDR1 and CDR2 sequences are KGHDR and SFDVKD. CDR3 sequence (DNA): TGTGCCACCAGTTCACTAGCGGGAGCCTCCAATGAGCAGTTCTTC. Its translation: CATSSLAGASNEQFF.

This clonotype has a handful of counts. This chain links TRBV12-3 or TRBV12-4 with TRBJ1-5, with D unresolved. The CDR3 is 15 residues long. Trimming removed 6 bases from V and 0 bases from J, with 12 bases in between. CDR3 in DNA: TGTGCCAGCAGGCCATTTAGAGATAGCAATCAGCCCCAGCATTTT. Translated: CASRPFRDSNQPQHF.

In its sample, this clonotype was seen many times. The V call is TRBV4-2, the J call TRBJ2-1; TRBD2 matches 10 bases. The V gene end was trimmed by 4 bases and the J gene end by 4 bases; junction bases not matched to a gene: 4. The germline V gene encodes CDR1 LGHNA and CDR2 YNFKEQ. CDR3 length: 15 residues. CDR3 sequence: CASSPGTSAYNEQFF. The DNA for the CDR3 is TGTGCCAGCAGCCCGGGGACTAGCGCATACAATGAGCAGTTCTTC.

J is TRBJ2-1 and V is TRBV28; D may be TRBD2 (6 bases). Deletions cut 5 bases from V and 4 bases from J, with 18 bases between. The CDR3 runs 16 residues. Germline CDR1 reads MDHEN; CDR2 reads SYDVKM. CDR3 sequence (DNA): TGTGCCAGCAGTACCCTAGGGGCGGGGAGTTACAATGAGCAGTTCTTC. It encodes CASSTLGAGSYNEQFF.

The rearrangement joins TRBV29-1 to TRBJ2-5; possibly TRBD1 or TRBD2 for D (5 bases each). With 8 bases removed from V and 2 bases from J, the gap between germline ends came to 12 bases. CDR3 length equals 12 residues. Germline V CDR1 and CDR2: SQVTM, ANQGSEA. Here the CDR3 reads CSWGGGQETQYF. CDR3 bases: TGCAGCTGGGGTGGGGGACAAGAGACCCAGTACTTC.